The entry that follows covers one T cell receptor beta chain sequence. The specificity of this receptor is unknown. No much larger clone is present one base from it, and per-base qualities are unavailable. The sample belongs to a study of OX40 agonist ivuxolimab in advanced cancers. As for the study more broadly: Ivuxolimab, which targeted the costimulatory receptor OX40 (CD134), was an agonistic, fully human IgG2 monoclonal antibody. Intravenous ivuxolimab was administered to patients every 2 weeks at six dose levels: 0.01, 0.1, 0.3, 1.5, 3 and 10 mg/kg. Of the 52 patients in dose escalation, some 19 had hepatocellular carcinoma, about 15 had melanoma, 9 had renal cell carcinoma and 9 had head and neck cancer. In the dose-escalation cohort, nearly 85% of patients were male, and the mean age was around 65 years with a range of about 23 to 79. Patients were allowed to have had prior anti-PD-1, anti-PD-L1 or anti-CTLA-4 therapy, and less than 45% of the dose-escalation patients had previously received checkpoint inhibitors. Partial responses were achieved by three dose-escalation patients, of whom one had hepatocellular carcinoma and two had cutaneous melanoma. Peripheral TCRbeta sequencing aimed to test whether ivuxolimab altered TCR sequence diversity and caused clonal T-cell expansion. The monotherapy dose-escalation portion (N of about 50 patients) of the phase I ivuxolimab trial is reported in the paper. Overall study outcomes, separate from this receptor: In partial responders in the 0.1-3.0 mg/kg groups, normalized peripheral clonal expansion was found to be among the lowest, especially among CD8+ T cells. Clonal expansion of both CD4+ and CD8+ blood T cells was observed from baseline to week 6 at doses 0.1 to 3.0 mg/kg. Low levels of normalized T-cell clonal expansion were also seen in some patients who did not respond. On average, CD8+ T cells showed more expanded clones than CD4+ T cells after ivuxolimab. The antigen specificity of the clonally expanded peripheral T cells was not determined.

The trial excluded patients who had a history of autoimmune disease or who were on systemic immunosuppression. Peripheral blood for TCR sequencing was collected from all dose cohorts at baseline, on cycle 4 day 1, and on cycle 7 day 1. Samples were obtained from an open-label, multicenter, first-in-human phase I dose-escalation trial of ivuxolimab. Adults with locally advanced or metastatic melanoma, renal cell carcinoma, hepatocellular carcinoma or head and neck squamous cell carcinoma were enrolled in the trial. Before TCR sequencing, CD4+ and CD8+ T cells were separately sorted from peripheral blood. For sequencing of the TCRbeta CDR3 region, genomic DNA was extracted from the sorted cells. TCRbeta CDR3 regions were sequenced using the immunoSEQ Assay. Entries here come from immuneACCESS through TCRdb and include only in-frame sequences with V and J called. Some clones fail to appear in such tables; in the studies checked, an unresolved V gene covers under half of the shortfall, and the cause of the remainder is unknown. The sample profile shows about 65,000 clones; roughly 84% of them were found once. Jointly, the top ten make up 0.38% of the sample.

The source of this sequence is an adult with an advanced solid tumor such as melanoma, head and neck, liver or kidney cancer. Material: CD4+ or CD8+ T cells sorted from blood, obtained in a trial of the OX40 agonist ivuxolimab.

DNA sequence: TGTGCCAGCAGTTACTCGAACTTAGGGACGGCTTTCTTT. Translated, it reads CASSYSNLGTAFF. This chain joins TRBV6-5 to TRBJ1-1; TRBD1 could be the D gene, as 5 bases match. The germline V gene specifies MNHEY as CDR1 and SVGAGI as CDR2. Taken from cysteine to phenylalanine, the CDR3 has 13 residues. Only the CDR3 DNA stays, 39 bases, in frame from base 1. Trimming at the junction amounts to 0 bases on V and 11 bases on J, and the germline ends lie 13 bases apart.